These 9 T cell receptor beta chains originate from one sample sequenced in a study of shared clonotypes between healthy human individuals. Some clones are missing from TCRdb's copy, which holds only in-frame ones; the method was immunoSEQ multiplex PCR. The data contain roughly 1 million clones, approximately 72% of them singletons. Specimen: memory CD4+ T cells sorted from blood. Noted subset: CD45RA-negative fraction. These receptors were taken from a man between 18 and 29 years old in good health.

The rearrangement uses TRBV7-2 and TRBJ2-3; no definite D call. The CDR3 contains 17 residues. From germline, CDR1 is SGHTA and CDR2 FQGNSA. V lost 2 bases and J lost 2, with 17 bases in between. The CDR3 nucleotides are TGTGCCAGCAGCTTATTAGTTAGGGCTAGTTTCACAGATACGCAGTATTTT. Amino acid sequence: CASSLLVRASFTDTQYF.

V and J are TRBV9 and TRBJ1-2, with TRBD1 matching over 8 bases. Germline-derived CDR1 and CDR2 are SGDLS and YYNGEE. CDR3 length: 19 residues. V lost 4 bases to trimming and J lost 4 bases; unmatched junction nucleotides: 21. CDR3 loop: CASSSPRLGQANRSYGYTF. The CDR3 nucleotides are TGTGCCAGCAGCTCTCCCCGCCTGGGACAGGCGAACAGATCCTATGGCTACACCTTC.

V gene TRBV14 combines with J gene TRBJ2-7; D is possibly TRBD1 or TRBD2 (5 bases each). CDR1 and CDR2 (germline): SGHDN, FVKESK. The V gene lost 6 bases and the J gene lost 1 base, with 19 bases spanning the gap. CDR3 size: 16 residues. CDR3 protein: CASSPMFGTVSYEQYF. Here the CDR3 DNA reads TGTGCCAGCAGTCCAATGTTCGGGACGGTTTCCTACGAGCAGTACTTC.

This clone was recorded a few times. The J gene is TRBJ2-1, the V gene TRBV19; D remains ambiguous. V was trimmed by 4 bases and J by 0 bases, leaving 7 bases between them. There are 14 residues in the CDR3. Germline CDR1 and CDR2: LNHDA and SQIVND (reference sequence). The CDR3 here is CASSTSGSYNEQFF. The CDR3 DNA reads as TGTGCCAGTAGTACCTCGGGCTCCTACAATGAGCAGTTCTTC. Variable domain in full (rest from reference TRBV19 and TRBJ2-1): DGGITQSPKYLFRKEGQNVTLSCEQNLNHDAMYWYRQDPGQGLRLIYYSQIVNDFQKGDIAEGYSVSREKKESFPLTVTSAQKNPTAFYLCASSTSGSYNEQFFGPGTRLTVL.

The chain carries TRBV18 and TRBJ1-1, with a possible D match to TRBD1 (5 bases). The CDR3 totals 15 residues. Trimming left V 3 bases short and J 5 bases short, with 16 bases between. CDR1 KGHSH and CDR2 LQKENI come from the germline V gene. In nucleotides, the CDR3 is TGTGCCAGCTCACCTCAGGCCCCTGGGGGGACTGAAGCTTTCTTT. Its protein product is CASSPQAPGGTEAFF. Full variable domain (outside the CDR3, taken from reference TRBV18 and TRBJ1-1): NAGVMQNPRHLVRRRGQEARLRCSPMKGHSHVYWYRQLPEEGLKFMVYLQKENIIDESGMPKERFSAEFPKEGPSILRIQQVVRGDSAAYFCASSPQAPGGTEAFFGQGTRLTVV.

This sequence joins TRBV5-6 and TRBJ1-1; D not resolved. The CDR3 is 15 amino acids. Germline V lookup: CDR1 SGHDT, CDR2 YYEEEE. V was trimmed by 4 bases and J by 0 bases, leaving 13 bases between them. The DNA for the CDR3 is TGTGCCAGCAGCCAGTTATTAGATGTGAACACTGAAGCTTTCTTT. Translating it yields CASSQLLDVNTEAFF.

This clone has at least ten counts. Other DNA sequences within the sample encode an identical CDR3. This chain connects TRBV7-2 to TRBJ2-3, with D tentatively TRBD1 or TRBD2 (6 bases each). This CDR3 is 14 amino acids long. Trimming pared 1 base from V and 5 bases from J, leaving 10 bases between. The V gene's germline CDR1 is SGHTA and CDR2 FQGNSA. The CDR3: CASSLEGGGDTQYF. DNA of the CDR3: TGTGCCAGCAGCTTAGAGGGGGGCGGAGATACGCAGTATTTT.

This chain links TRBV2 with TRBJ2-5; TRBD2 matches at 7 bases. V lost 2 bases and J lost 3; bases outside the gene matches: 3. Germline assignment: CDR1 SNHLY and CDR2 FYNNEI. There are 14 residues in the CDR3. CDR3 loop: CASSERAGKETQYF. As DNA, the CDR3 is TGTGCCAGCAGTGAACGAGCGGGGAAAGAGACCCAGTACTTC.

This clone turned up a few times. The chain joins TRBV18 to TRBJ1-2; TRBD1 agrees at 8 bases. Germline V lookup: CDR1 KGHSH, CDR2 LQKENI. Germline trimming cut 6 bases from V and 6 bases from J; bases unmatched to any gene: 9. The CDR3 contains 14 residues. The CDR3 loop is CASSRDRGQDGYTF. For the CDR3, the DNA is TGTGCCAGCTCGCGAGACAGGGGTCAGGATGGCTACACCTTC.